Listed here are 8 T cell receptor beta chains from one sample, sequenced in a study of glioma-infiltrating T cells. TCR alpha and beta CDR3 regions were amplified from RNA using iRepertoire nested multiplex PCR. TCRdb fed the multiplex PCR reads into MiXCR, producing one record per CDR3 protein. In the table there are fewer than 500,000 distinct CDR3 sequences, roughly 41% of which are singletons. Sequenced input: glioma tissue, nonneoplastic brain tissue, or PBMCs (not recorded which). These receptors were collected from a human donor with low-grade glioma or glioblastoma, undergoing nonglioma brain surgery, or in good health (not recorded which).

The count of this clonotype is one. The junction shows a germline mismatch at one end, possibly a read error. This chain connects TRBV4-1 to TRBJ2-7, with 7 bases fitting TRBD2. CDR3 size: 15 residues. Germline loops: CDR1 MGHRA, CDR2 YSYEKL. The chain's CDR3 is CATSQTRLASYEQYF. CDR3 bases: TGCGCCACCAGCCAAACTAGACTAGCCTCCTACGAGCAGTACTTC.

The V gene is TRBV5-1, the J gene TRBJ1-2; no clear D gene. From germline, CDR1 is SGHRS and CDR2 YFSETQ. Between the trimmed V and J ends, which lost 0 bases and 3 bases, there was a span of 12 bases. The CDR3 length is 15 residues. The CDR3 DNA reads TGCGCCAGCAGCTTGGAAGGTGATCGATACTATGGCTACACCTTC. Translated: CASSLEGDRYYGYTF. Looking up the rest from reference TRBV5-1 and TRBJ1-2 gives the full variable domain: KAGVTQTPRYLIKTRGQQVTLSCSPISGHRSVSWYQQTPGQGLQFLFEYFSETQRNKGNFPGRFSGRQFSNSRSEMNVSTLELGDSALYLCASSLEGDRYYGYTFGSGTRLTVV.

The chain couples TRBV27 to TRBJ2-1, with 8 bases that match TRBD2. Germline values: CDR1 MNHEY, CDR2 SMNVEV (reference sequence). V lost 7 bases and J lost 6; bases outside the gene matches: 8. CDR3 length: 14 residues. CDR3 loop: CASKRLAFGNEQFF. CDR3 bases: TGTGCCAGCAAAAGACTAGCGTTCGGCAATGAGCAGTTCTTC.

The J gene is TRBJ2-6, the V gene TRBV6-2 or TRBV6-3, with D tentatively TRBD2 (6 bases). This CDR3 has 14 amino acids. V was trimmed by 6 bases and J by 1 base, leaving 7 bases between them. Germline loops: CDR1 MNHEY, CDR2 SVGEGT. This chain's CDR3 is CASRRGSGANVLTF. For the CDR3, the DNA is TGTGCCAGCAGGCGGGGATCTGGGGCCAACGTCCTGACTTTC.

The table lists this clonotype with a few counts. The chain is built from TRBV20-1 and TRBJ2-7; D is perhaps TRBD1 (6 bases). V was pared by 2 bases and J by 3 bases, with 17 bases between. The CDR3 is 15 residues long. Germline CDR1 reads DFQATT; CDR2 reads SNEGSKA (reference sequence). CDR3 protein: CSARSRRTGRYEQYF. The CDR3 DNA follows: TGCAGTGCTAGAAGTCGGAGAACAGGGCGCTACGAGCAGTACTTC.

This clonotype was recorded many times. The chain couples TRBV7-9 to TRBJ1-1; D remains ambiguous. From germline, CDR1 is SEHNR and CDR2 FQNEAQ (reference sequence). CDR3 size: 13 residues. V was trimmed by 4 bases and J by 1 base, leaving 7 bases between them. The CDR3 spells CASSSRKNTEAFF. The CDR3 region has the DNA TGTGCCAGCAGCTCCCGGAAGAACACTGAAGCTTTCTTT.

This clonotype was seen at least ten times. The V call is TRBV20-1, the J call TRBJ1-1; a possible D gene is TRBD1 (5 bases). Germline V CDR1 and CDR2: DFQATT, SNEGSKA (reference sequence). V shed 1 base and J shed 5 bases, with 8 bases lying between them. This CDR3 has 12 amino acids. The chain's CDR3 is CSARAGQTEAFF. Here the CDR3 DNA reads TGCAGTGCTAGAGCAGGGCAAACTGAAGCTTTCTTT.

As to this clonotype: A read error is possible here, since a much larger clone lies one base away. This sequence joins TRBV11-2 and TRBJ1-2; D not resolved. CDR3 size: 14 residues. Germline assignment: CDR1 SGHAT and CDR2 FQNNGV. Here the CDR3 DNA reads TGTGCCAGCAGCCAACCGGACGGCAACTATGGCCACACCTTC. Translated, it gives CASSQPDGNYGHTF.